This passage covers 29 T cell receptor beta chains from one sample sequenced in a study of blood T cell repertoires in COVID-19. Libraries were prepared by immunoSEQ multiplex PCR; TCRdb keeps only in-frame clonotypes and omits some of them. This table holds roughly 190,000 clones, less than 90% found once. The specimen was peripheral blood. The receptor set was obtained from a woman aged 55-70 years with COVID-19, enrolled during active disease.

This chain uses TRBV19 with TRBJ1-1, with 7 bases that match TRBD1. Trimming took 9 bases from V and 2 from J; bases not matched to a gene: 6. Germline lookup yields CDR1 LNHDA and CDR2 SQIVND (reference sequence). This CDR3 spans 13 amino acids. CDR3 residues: CASRGQSNTEAFF. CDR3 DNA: TGTGCCAGCCGGGGACAGTCTAACACTGAAGCTTTCTTT.

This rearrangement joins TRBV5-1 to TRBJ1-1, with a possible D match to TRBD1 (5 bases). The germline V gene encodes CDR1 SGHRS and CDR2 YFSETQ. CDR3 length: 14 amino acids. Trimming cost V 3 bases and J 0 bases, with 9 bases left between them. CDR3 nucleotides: TGCGCCAGCAGCTCGACAGCGTTGAACACTGAAGCTTTCTTT. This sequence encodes CASSSTALNTEAFF.

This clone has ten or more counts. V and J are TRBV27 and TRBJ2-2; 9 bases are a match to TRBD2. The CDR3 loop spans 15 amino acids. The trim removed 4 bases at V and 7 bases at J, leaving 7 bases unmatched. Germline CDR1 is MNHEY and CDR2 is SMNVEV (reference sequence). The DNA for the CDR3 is TGTGCCAGCAGTTCTTTAGCGGGAGCGGACGGGGAGCTGTTTTTT. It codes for CASSSLAGADGELFF.

CDR3 DNA: TGTGCCAGCAGCCGGGACAGGGGGAGGGACGAGCAGTACTTC. Its protein is CASSRDRGRDEQYF. V and J are TRBV5-5 and TRBJ2-7, with 11 bases fitting TRBD1. This CDR3 spans 14 amino acids. CDR1 is SGHKS, CDR2 YYEKEE, per germline (reference sequence). The J segment lost 5 bases and the V segment lost 4 bases, leaving 5 bases of the junction unmatched.

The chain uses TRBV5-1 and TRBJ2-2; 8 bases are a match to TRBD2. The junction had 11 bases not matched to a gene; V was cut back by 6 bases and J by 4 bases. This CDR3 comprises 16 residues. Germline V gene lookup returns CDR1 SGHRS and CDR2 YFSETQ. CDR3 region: CASTSLGLAGTGELFF. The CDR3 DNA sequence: TGCGCCAGCACCTCCCTCGGGCTAGCGGGCACCGGGGAGCTGTTTTTT. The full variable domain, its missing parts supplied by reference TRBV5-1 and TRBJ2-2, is KAGVTQTPRYLIKTRGQQVTLSCSPISGHRSVSWYQQTPGQGLQFLFEYFSETQRNKGNFPGRFSGRQFSNSRSEMNVSTLELGDSALYLCASTSLGLAGTGELFFGEGSRLTVL.

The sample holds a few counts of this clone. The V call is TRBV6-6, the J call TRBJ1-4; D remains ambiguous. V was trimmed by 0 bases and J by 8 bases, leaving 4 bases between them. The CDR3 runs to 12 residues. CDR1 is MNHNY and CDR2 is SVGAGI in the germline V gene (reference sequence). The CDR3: CASSYSREKLFF. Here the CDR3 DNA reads TGTGCCAGCAGTTACTCGAGGGAAAAACTGTTTTTT.

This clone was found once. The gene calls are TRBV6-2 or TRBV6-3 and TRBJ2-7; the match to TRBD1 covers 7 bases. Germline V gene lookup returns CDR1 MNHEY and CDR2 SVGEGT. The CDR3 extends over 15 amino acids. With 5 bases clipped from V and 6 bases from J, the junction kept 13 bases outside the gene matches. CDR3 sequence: CASSVTDRSDSEQYF. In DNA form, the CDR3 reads TGTGCCAGCAGTGTAACGGACAGGTCTGATTCCGAGCAGTACTTC.

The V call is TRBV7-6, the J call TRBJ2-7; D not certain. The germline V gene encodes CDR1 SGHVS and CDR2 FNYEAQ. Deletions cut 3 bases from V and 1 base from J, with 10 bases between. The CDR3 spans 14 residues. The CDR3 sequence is CASSFRGHSYEQYF. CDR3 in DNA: TGTGCCAGCAGCTTTCGCGGCCATTCCTACGAGCAGTACTTC.

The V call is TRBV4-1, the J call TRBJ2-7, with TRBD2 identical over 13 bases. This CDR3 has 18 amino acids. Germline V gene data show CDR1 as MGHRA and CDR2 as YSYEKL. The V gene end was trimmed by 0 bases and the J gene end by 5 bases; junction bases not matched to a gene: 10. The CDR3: CASSQEGTSGMMGHEQYF. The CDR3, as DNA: TGCGCCAGCAGCCAAGAAGGGACTAGCGGGATGATGGGTCACGAGCAGTACTTC.

DNA for the CDR3: TGTGCCAGCAGGTTCGGCCGGGGGGGCATGAATGAGCAGTTCTTC. As protein: CASRFGRGGMNEQFF. The chain combines TRBV7-9 with TRBJ2-1; 8 bases agree with TRBD2. This CDR3 region has 15 residues. CDR1 is SEHNR and CDR2 is FQNEAQ in the germline V gene (reference sequence). The V segment lost 6 bases and the J segment 7 bases; nucleotides outside the gene matches: 11.

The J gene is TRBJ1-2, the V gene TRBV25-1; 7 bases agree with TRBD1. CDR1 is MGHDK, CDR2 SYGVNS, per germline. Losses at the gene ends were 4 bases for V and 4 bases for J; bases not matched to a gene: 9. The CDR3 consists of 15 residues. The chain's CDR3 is CASSVISGQAYGYTF. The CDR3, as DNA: TGTGCCAGCAGTGTCATTAGTGGACAGGCCTATGGCTACACCTTC.

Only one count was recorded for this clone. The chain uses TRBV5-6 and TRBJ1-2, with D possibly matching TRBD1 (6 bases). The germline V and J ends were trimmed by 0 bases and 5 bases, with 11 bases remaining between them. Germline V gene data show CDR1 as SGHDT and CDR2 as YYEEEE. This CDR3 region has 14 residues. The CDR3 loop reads CASSLGGHPYGYTF. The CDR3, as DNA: TGTGCCAGCAGCTTGGGGGGGCACCCGTATGGCTACACCTTC.

The DNA for the CDR3 is TGTGCCAGTAGTCCCGGGACACCCTACGAGCAGTACTTC. Protein: CASSPGTPYEQYF. The J gene is TRBJ2-7, the V gene TRBV19, with D perhaps matching TRBD1 (6 bases). V was cut by 5 bases and J by 2 bases, with 10 bases left in between. This CDR3 is 13 amino acids long. Germline values: CDR1 LNHDA, CDR2 SQIVND (reference sequence).

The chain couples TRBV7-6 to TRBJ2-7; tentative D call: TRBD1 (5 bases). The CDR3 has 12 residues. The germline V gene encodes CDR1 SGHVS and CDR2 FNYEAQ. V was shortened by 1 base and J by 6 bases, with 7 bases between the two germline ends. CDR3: CASSLVGAEQYF. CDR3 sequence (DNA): TGTGCCAGCAGCTTAGTAGGGGCCGAGCAGTACTTC.

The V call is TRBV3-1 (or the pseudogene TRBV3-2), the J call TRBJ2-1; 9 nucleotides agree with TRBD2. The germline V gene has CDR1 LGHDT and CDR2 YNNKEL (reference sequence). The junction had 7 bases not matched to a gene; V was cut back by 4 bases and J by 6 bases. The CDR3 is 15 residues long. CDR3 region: CASSPRGSGSNEQFF. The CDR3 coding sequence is TGTGCCAGCAGCCCACGTGGTAGCGGGAGCAATGAGCAGTTCTTC.

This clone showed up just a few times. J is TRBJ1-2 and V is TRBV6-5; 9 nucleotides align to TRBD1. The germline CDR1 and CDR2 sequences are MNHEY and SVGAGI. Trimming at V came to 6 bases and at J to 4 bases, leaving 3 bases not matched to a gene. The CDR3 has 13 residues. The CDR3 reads CASSTGQGYGYTF. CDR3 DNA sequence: TGTGCCAGCAGCACGGGACAGGGCTATGGCTACACCTTC.

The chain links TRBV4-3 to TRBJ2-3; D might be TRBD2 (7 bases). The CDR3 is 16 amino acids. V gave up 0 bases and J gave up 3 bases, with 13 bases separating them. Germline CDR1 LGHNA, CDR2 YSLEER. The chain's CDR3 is CASSQETGGLTDTQYF. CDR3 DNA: TGCGCCAGCAGCCAAGAAACCGGGGGGCTAACAGATACGCAGTATTTT.

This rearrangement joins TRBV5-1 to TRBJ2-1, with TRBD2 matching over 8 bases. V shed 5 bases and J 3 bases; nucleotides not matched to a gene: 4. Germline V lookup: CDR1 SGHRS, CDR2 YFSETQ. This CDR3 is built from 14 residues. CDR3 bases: TGCGCCAGCAGTTCGGGAGGGGTCTACAATGAGCAGTTCTTC. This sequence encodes CASSSGGVYNEQFF.

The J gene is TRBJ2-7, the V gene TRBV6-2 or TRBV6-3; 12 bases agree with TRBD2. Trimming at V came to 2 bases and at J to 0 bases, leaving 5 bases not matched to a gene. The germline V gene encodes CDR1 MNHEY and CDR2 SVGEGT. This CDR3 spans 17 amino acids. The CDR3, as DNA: TGTGCCAGCAGTTACGGCCTAGCGGGAGGGGCCTCCTACGAGCAGTACTTC. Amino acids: CASSYGLAGGASYEQYF.

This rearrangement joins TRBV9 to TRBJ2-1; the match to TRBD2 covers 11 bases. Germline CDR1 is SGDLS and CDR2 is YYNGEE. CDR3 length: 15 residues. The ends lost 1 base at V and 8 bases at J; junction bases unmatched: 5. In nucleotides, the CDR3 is TGTGCCAGCAGCGTAACTAGCGGGAGCTTGGATGAGCAGTTCTTC. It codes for CASSVTSGSLDEQFF.

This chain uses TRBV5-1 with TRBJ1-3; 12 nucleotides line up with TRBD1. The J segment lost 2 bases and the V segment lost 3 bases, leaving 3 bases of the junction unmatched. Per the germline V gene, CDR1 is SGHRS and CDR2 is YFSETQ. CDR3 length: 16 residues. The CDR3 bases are TGCGCCAGCAGCTCGGGACAGGGGGCGGCTGGAAACACCATATATTTT. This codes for CASSSGQGAAGNTIYF.

CDR3 bases: TGTGCCAGCAGCTTGGCCTCGGGGGACACCATATATTTT. Translating gives CASSLASGDTIYF. The chain uses TRBV5-4 and TRBJ1-3; TRBD1 is a possible D gene (5 bases). This CDR3 is built from 13 residues. Trimming removed 0 bases from V and 8 bases from J, with 9 bases in between. Germline V gene data show CDR1 as SGHNT and CDR2 as YYREEE (reference sequence).

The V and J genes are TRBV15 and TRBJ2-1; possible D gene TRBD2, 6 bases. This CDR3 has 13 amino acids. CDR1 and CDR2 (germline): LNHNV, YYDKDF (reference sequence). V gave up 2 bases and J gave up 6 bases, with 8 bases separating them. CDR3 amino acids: CATSRFSGNEQFF. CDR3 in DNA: TGTGCCACCAGCAGATTTAGCGGCAATGAGCAGTTCTTC. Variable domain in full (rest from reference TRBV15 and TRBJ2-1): DAMVIQNPRYQVTQFGKPVTLSCSQTLNHNVMYWYQQKSSQAPKLLFHYYDKDFNNEADTPDNFQSRRPNTSFCFLDIRSPGLGDTAMYLCATSRFSGNEQFFGPGTRLTVL.

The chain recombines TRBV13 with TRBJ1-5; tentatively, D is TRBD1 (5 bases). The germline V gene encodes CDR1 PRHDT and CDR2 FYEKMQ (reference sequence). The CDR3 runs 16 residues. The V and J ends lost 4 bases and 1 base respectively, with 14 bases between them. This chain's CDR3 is CASSSSRVLSNQPQHF. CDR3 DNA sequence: TGTGCCAGCAGCTCTTCCAGGGTTTTAAGCAATCAGCCCCAGCATTTT.

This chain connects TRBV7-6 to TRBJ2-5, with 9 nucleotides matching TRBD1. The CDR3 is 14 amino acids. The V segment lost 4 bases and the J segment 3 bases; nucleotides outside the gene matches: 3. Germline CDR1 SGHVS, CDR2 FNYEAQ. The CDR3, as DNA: TGTGCCAGCAGCTCCGGGGACAGGGAAGAGACCCAGTACTTC. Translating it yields CASSSGDREETQYF.

Here the CDR3 DNA reads TGTGCCAGCAGCTCAGGGTTGAGAGAGCCCCAGCATTTT. It specifies CASSSGLREPQHF. The rearrangement links TRBV9 to TRBJ1-5; D is possibly TRBD1 (5 bases). Germline CDR1 is SGDLS and CDR2 is YYNGEE. The CDR3 spans 13 residues. V lost 4 bases to trimming and J lost 8 bases, with 13 bases between them.

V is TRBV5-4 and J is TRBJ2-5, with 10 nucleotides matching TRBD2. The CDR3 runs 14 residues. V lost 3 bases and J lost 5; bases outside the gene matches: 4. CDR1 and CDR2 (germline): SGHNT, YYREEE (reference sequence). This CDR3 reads CASSWTSGRETQYF. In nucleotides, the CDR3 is TGTGCCAGCAGCTGGACTAGCGGCCGGGAGACCCAGTACTTC. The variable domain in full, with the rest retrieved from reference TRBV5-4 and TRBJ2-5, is ETGVTQSPTHLIKTRGQQVTLRCSSQSGHNTVSWYQQALGQGPQFIFQYYREEENGRGNFPPRFSGLQFPNYSSELNVNALELDDSALYLCASSWTSGRETQYFGPGTRLLVL.

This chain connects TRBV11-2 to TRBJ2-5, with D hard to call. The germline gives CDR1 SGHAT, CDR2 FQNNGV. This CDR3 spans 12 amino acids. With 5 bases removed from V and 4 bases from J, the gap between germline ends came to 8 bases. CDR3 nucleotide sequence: TGTGCCAGCAGCCCCGCACTAGAGACCCAGTACTTC. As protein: CASSPALETQYF.

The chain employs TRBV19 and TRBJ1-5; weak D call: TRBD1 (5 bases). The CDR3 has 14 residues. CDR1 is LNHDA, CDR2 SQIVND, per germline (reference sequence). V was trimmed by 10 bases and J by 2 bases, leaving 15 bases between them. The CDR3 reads CATLGHFRNQPQHF. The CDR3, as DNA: TGTGCCACCCTAGGACATTTTCGCAATCAGCCCCAGCATTTT. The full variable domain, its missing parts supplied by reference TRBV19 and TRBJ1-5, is DGGITQSPKYLFRKEGQNVTLSCEQNLNHDAMYWYRQDPGQGLRLIYYSQIVNDFQKGDIAEGYSVSREKKESFPLTVTSAQKNPTAFYLCATLGHFRNQPQHFGDGTRLSIL.